This is a list of T cell receptor beta chains from one sample in a study of T-cell reconstitution after alpha-beta-depleted transplantation in children. TCRdb itself ran the PCR reads through MiXCR, one entry per CDR3 protein. The sample carries hundreds of thousands of distinct CDR3 sequences, more than 8% recorded once. The sequencing used PBMCs from the stem cell graft donor, collected from the stem cell graft. Receptor source: a human donor who donated a stem cell graft to a child with SCID. CDR3s include the opening cysteine and the closing phenylalanine or tryptophan. Each record gives: V gene, J gene, clone size, D gene, CDR3 DNA, CDR3 protein. The D gene is left open where the match is weak. Size tells how often a clone was seen (once, few, many) or the class of an expanded clone, and some rows leave it out.

V gene: TRBV27
J gene: TRBJ1-6
clone size: many
D gene: NA
CDR3 DNA: TGTGCCAGCAGTTTTCAGGGAGATAATTCACCCCTCCACTTT
CDR3 protein: CASSFQGDNSPLHF

V gene: TRBV4-1
J gene: TRBJ2-2
clone size: NA
D gene: TRBD1
CDR3 DNA: TGCGCCAGCAGGTGGGACAGCCTAACGAACACCGGGGAGCTGTTTTTT
CDR3 protein: CASRWDSLTNTGELFF

V gene: TRBV5-1
J gene: TRBJ2-7
clone size: NA
D gene: TRBD2
CDR3 DNA: TGCGCCAGCAGCTCAAGCGGGGTTGGCGAGCAGTACTTC
CDR3 protein: CASSSSGVGEQYF

V gene: TRBV27
J gene: TRBJ2-7
clone size: few
D gene: TRBD2
CDR3 DNA: TGTGCCAGCAGTTCGGGACTAGCGGGCTACGAGCAGTACTTC
CDR3 protein: CASSSGLAGYEQYF

V gene: TRBV11-2
J gene: TRBJ2-7
clone size: NA
D gene: TRBD2
CDR3 DNA: TGTGCCAGCAGCATACTAGCGGGGGGATACGAGCAGTACTTC
CDR3 protein: CASSILAGGYEQYF

V gene: TRBV9
J gene: TRBJ2-7
clone size: NA
D gene: NA
CDR3 DNA: TGTGCCAGCAGCGTAGGGACTTTCGGGAACGAGCAGTACTTC
CDR3 protein: CASSVGTFGNEQYF

V gene: TRBV12-3/TRBV12-4
J gene: TRBJ2-1
clone size: NA
D gene: NA
CDR3 DNA: TGTGCCAGCAGTTTATACGGGGGGCAGGGCAATGCTGAGCAGTTCTTC
CDR3 protein: CASSLYGGQGNAEQFF

V gene: TRBV27
J gene: TRBJ1-5
clone size: few
D gene: NA
CDR3 DNA: TGTGCCAGCAGTTGGACCGGGAATTACCCCCAGCATTTT
CDR3 protein: CASSWTGNYPQHF

V gene: TRBV12-3/TRBV12-4
J gene: TRBJ2-7
clone size: NA
D gene: NA
CDR3 DNA: TGTGCCAGCAGTTTAACGGAGACAGGCTTCAGGTACTTC
CDR3 protein: CASSLTETGFRYF

V gene: TRBV5-1
J gene: TRBJ2-3
clone size: few
D gene: NA
CDR3 DNA: TGCGCCAGCAGCTTCGGTGATGGCACAGATACGCAGTATTTT
CDR3 protein: CASSFGDGTDTQYF

V gene: TRBV12-3/TRBV12-4
J gene: TRBJ1-1
clone size: NA
D gene: NA
CDR3 DNA: TGTGCCAGCAGGGGGGCGGGGGACACTGAAGCTTTCTTT
CDR3 protein: CASRGAGDTEAFF

V gene: TRBV6-1
J gene: TRBJ2-5
clone size: few
D gene: TRBD1
CDR3 DNA: TGTGCCAGCTTACAGGGGGCGCGATCCCAAGAGACCCAGTACTTC
CDR3 protein: CASLQGARSQETQYF

V gene: TRBV7-9
J gene: TRBJ2-7
clone size: few
D gene: NA
CDR3 DNA: TGTGCCAGCAGCCCGGAGGGTTGGGAATCCTACGAGCAGTACTTC
CDR3 protein: CASSPEGWESYEQYF

V gene: TRBV9
J gene: TRBJ2-1
clone size: NA
D gene: NA
CDR3 DNA: TGTGCCAGCAGCGTAGACGGGGTTAAAGATGAGCAGTTCTTC
CDR3 protein: CASSVDGVKDEQFF

V gene: TRBV5-1
J gene: TRBJ2-1
clone size: NA
D gene: TRBD2
CDR3 DNA: TGCGCCAGCAGCTTGGATACGCGGGGGTTCCCCTACAATGAGCAGTTCTTC
CDR3 protein: CASSLDTRGFPYNEQFF

V gene: TRBV12-5
J gene: TRBJ2-5
clone size: few
D gene: NA
CDR3 DNA: TGTGCTAGTGGTTTGGGAGAGACCCAGTACTTC
CDR3 protein: CASGLGETQYF

V gene: TRBV29-1
J gene: TRBJ2-7
clone size: NA
D gene: TRBD1
CDR3 DNA: TGCAGCGTTGAAGTTCCGGGACAGGGGTACGAGCAGTACTTC
CDR3 protein: CSVEVPGQGYEQYF

V gene: TRBV7-3
J gene: TRBJ2-1
clone size: NA
D gene: NA
CDR3 DNA: TGTGCCAGCAGCACACCAGACGGGACCTCCCCTAATGAGCAGTTCTTC
CDR3 protein: CASSTPDGTSPNEQFF

V gene: TRBV7-6
J gene: TRBJ2-2
clone size: many
D gene: TRBD2
CDR3 DNA: TGTGCCAGCACCTTACCCCCGGGACTAGCGGGGGGTTCGAACACCGGGGAGCTGTTTTTT
CDR3 protein: CASTLPPGLAGGSNTGELFF

V gene: TRBV12-3/TRBV12-4
J gene: TRBJ1-5
clone size: NA
D gene: TRBD1
CDR3 DNA: TGTGCCAGCAGCCTGGGGGGCAGGGACAGCGCTCAGCCCCAGCATTTT
CDR3 protein: CASSLGGRDSAQPQHF

V gene: TRBV7-7
J gene: TRBJ2-5
clone size: many
D gene: NA
CDR3 DNA: TGTGCTAGCAGCTTAGGTGCGGGGGCTGAGGAGACCCAGTACTTC
CDR3 protein: CASSLGAGAEETQYF

V gene: TRBV5-1
J gene: TRBJ1-1
clone size: NA
D gene: NA
CDR3 DNA: TGCGCCAGCAGTAGTCAGAGAAGGAACACTGAAGCTTTCTTT
CDR3 protein: CASSSQRRNTEAFF

V gene: TRBV3-1
J gene: TRBJ1-6
clone size: few
D gene: NA
CDR3 DNA: TGTGCCAGCAGCTTTTCTGGGCCGAATTCACCCCTCCACTTT
CDR3 protein: CASSFSGPNSPLHF

V gene: TRBV6-1
J gene: TRBJ2-5
clone size: many
D gene: TRBD1
CDR3 DNA: TGTGCCAGCAGTCGGGACAGGCAAGAGACCCAGTACTTC
CDR3 protein: CASSRDRQETQYF

V gene: TRBV10-3
J gene: TRBJ2-7
clone size: few
D gene: NA
CDR3 DNA: TGTGCCATCAGTGAGAACACCTTCTACGAGCAGTACTTC
CDR3 protein: CAISENTFYEQYF

V gene: TRBV3-1
J gene: TRBJ2-7
clone size: NA
D gene: NA
CDR3 DNA: TGTGCCAGCAGCCAAGTTACCGGGACTCTGTACGAGCAGTACTTC
CDR3 protein: CASSQVTGTLYEQYF

V gene: TRBV6-5
J gene: TRBJ2-2
clone size: few
D gene: NA
CDR3 DNA: TGTGCCAGCAGTTACCAGGGTCGGTACACCGGGGAGCTGTTTTTT
CDR3 protein: CASSYQGRYTGELFF

V gene: TRBV7-9
J gene: TRBJ2-7
clone size: NA
D gene: TRBD1
CDR3 DNA: TGTGCCAGCAGCTCGGGACAGGGCAACTCCTACGAGCAGTACTTC
CDR3 protein: CASSSGQGNSYEQYF

V gene: TRBV20-1
J gene: TRBJ2-3
clone size: few
D gene: TRBD1
CDR3 DNA: TGCAGTGCTAGAGATTCTGCGGACAGGGGACCAGATACGCAGTATTTT
CDR3 protein: CSARDSADRGPDTQYF